This is a list of T cell receptor beta chains from one sample in a study of cytomegalovirus exposure and HLA in healthy donors. Data came from immunoSEQ multiplex PCR; TCRdb stores just in-frame clones and leaves some out. Among about 150,000 clones listed, about 86% were seen once. The sequencing input was PBMCs. Source of these receptors: a human donor in good health. CDR3s include the opening cysteine and the closing phenylalanine or tryptophan. The D gene is left open where the match is weak. Clone size, where shown, is once, few, many, or a class for clones that have expanded.

DNA,CDR3,size,J,D,V
TGTGCCAGCAGTGAAATGGGGACAGGGCATGGCTACACCTTC,CASSEMGTGHGYTF,NA,TRBJ1-2,TRBD1,TRBV6-1
TGTGCCAGCAGCTCTCTAGGGGGACAGACTTACAATGAGCAGTTCTTC,CASSSLGGQTYNEQFF,NA,TRBJ2-1,TRBD1,TRBV7-3
TGTGCCAGCAGTAGTCTAGCGGGGGTCTCCTACGAGCAGTACTTC,CASSSLAGVSYEQYF,NA,TRBJ2-7,TRBD2,TRBV6-5
TGCAGCGTTGAAGTTAACGGGGGAGGAGGCTACACCTTC,CSVEVNGGGGYTF,NA,TRBJ1-2,NA,TRBV29-1
TGTGCCAGCAGTGATAGGACCGGGACAGAAACCTACGAGCAGTACTTC,CASSDRTGTETYEQYF,many,TRBJ2-7,TRBD1,TRBV25-1
TGTGCCAGCAGCTCACAGGTCGGCAATCAGCCCCAGCATTTT,CASSSQVGNQPQHF,NA,TRBJ1-5,NA,TRBV7-2
TGCAGTGCTGGGCAGTCCTACGAGCAGTACTTC,CSAGQSYEQYF,NA,TRBJ2-7,NA,TRBV20-1
TGCGCCAGCAGCCAAGATAACGGCGGGGGCTACGAGCAGTACTTC,CASSQDNGGGYEQYF,few,TRBJ2-7,TRBD2,TRBV4-1
TGCGCCAGCAGCTTGACAGGGGTTGGTGGCTACACCTTC,CASSLTGVGGYTF,NA,TRBJ1-2,TRBD1,TRBV5-1
TGTGCCAGCAGTCTGGCGGGACAGGTTAACACCGGGGAGCTGTTTTTT,CASSLAGQVNTGELFF,NA,TRBJ2-2,TRBD1,TRBV28
TGTGCCAGCTCACCATTTAGGGAGGATAACTATGGCTACACCTTC,CASSPFREDNYGYTF,few,TRBJ1-2,NA,TRBV18
TGTGCCAGCAGTGAAAACCCCGGGACTGCTTTGAACTGGGAGCTGTTTTTT,CASSENPGTALNWELFF,NA,TRBJ2-2,NA,TRBV2
TGTGCCTGGAGTGTATGGAGGGGGCGCGCGGGGGGCTACACCTTC,CAWSVWRGRAGGYTF,NA,TRBJ1-2,TRBD1,TRBV30
TGTGCCAGCTCACCACCAAATAGACAATACAATGAGCAGTTCTTC,CASSPPNRQYNEQFF,NA,TRBJ2-1,NA,TRBV18
TGTGCCAGTAGGAAGACACTTGAACGCACAGATACGCAGTATTTT,CASRKTLERTDTQYF,NA,TRBJ2-3,NA,TRBV19
TGTGCCAGCAGCTTAGGTGGACAGGGGCTTACTGGGGAGCTGTTTTTT,CASSLGGQGLTGELFF,NA,TRBJ2-2,TRBD1,TRBV7-8
TGTGCCAGCAGTCTACTAGCGGACTCCTACAATGAGCAGTTCTTC,CASSLLADSYNEQFF,NA,TRBJ2-1,TRBD2,TRBV6-1
TGCGCCAGCAGCCCAACGGGAATCCAAGAGACCCAGTACTTC,CASSPTGIQETQYF,NA,TRBJ2-5,NA,TRBV5-1
TGTGCCAGCAACCCCCTACGGGGGGGAGGAGAGACCCAGTACTTC,CASNPLRGGGETQYF,NA,TRBJ2-5,TRBD2,TRBV28
TGTGCCAGCAGTTTAAAGGGACTTTATAGCAATCAGCCCCAGCATTTT,CASSLKGLYSNQPQHF,once,TRBJ1-5,NA,TRBV28
TGTGCCAGCAGCACAGGGCGACGGGACAATCAGCCCCAGCATTTT,CASSTGRRDNQPQHF,NA,TRBJ1-5,NA,TRBV7-9
TGTGCCTGGAGAGACCGAGGTTACAATGAGCAGTTCTTC,CAWRDRGYNEQFF,NA,TRBJ2-1,NA,TRBV30
TGTGCCAGCAGTTACTCTTGGGGGGGTGGCAATCAGCCCCAGCATTTT,CASSYSWGGGNQPQHF,NA,TRBJ1-5,NA,TRBV6-5
TGTGCCAGCAGCCAGGGACAGGGAGTTTTACGCAATCAGCCCCAGCATTTT,CASSQGQGVLRNQPQHF,NA,TRBJ1-5,TRBD1,TRBV5-8
TGTGCCAGCAGGGAAGGACAGGGAGTCTATGGCTACACCTTC,CASREGQGVYGYTF,NA,TRBJ1-2,TRBD1,TRBV6-1
TGTGCCAGCAGCCTACTGGCGGGGACTACAGTCGGGGAGCTGTTTTTT,CASSLLAGTTVGELFF,NA,TRBJ2-2,TRBD2,TRBV11-2
TGTGCCAGCAGCGTAAAAGGGGTACGGAATCAGCCCCAGCATTTT,CASSVKGVRNQPQHF,NA,TRBJ1-5,NA,TRBV9
TGCGCCAGCAGCTTTCTGAACACCGGGGAGCTGTTTTTT,CASSFLNTGELFF,NA,TRBJ2-2,NA,TRBV5-1
TGTGCCAGCAGCTTTCGCGATGAGCAGTTCTTC,CASSFRDEQFF,NA,TRBJ2-1,NA,TRBV7-9
TGTGCCAGCAGTCAGCCGACTGAACTCCGCGATACGCAGTATTTT,CASSQPTELRDTQYF,NA,TRBJ2-3,NA,TRBV7-6
TGTGCCAGCAGTGGCTCCTCGTTAACTCGAGGAGAGACCCAGTACTTC,CASSGSSLTRGETQYF,NA,TRBJ2-5,NA,TRBV6-1
TGTGCCATCTCCGGACTAGCGGGTGCCTACGAGCAGTACTTC,CAISGLAGAYEQYF,NA,TRBJ2-7,TRBD2,TRBV10-3
TGTGCCAGTAGTATAGGGGCCGGCACAGATACGCAGTATTTT,CASSIGAGTDTQYF,NA,TRBJ2-3,NA,TRBV19